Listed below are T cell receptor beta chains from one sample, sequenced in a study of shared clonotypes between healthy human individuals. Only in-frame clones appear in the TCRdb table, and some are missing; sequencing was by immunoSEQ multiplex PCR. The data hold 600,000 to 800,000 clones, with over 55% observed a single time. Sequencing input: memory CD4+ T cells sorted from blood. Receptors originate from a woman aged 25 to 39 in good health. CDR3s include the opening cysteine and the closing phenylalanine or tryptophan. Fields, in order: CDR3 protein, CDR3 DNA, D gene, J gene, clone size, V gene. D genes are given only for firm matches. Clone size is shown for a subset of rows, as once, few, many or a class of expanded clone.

cdr3_aa: CASSQARETQYF
cdr3_nt: TGCGCCAGCAGCCAAGCTCGCGAGACCCAGTACTTC
d_call: NA
j_call: TRBJ2-5
clone_size: NA
v_call: TRBV4-1

cdr3_aa: CASSPQGAGFSETQYF
cdr3_nt: TGCGCCAGCAGCCCACAGGGGGCCGGTTTCTCGGAGACCCAGTACTTC
d_call: TRBD1
j_call: TRBJ2-5
clone_size: NA
v_call: TRBV5-1

cdr3_aa: CASSPWGDQETQYF
cdr3_nt: TGTGCCAGCAGTCCCTGGGGAGACCAAGAGACCCAGTACTTC
d_call: NA
j_call: TRBJ2-5
clone_size: NA
v_call: TRBV25-1

cdr3_aa: CASSQDWREEDEQFF
cdr3_nt: TGCGCCAGCAGCCAAGATTGGCGGGAGGAGGATGAGCAGTTCTTC
d_call: TRBD2
j_call: TRBJ2-1
clone_size: NA
v_call: TRBV4-1

cdr3_aa: CASSLPGLGSYGYTF
cdr3_nt: TGTGCCAGCAGTTTACCCGGTCTAGGGAGCTATGGCTACACCTTC
d_call: NA
j_call: TRBJ1-2
clone_size: NA
v_call: TRBV28

cdr3_aa: CASSAVTRKETQYF
cdr3_nt: TGTGCCAGCAGTGCCGTGACTAGGAAAGAGACCCAGTACTTC
d_call: NA
j_call: TRBJ2-5
clone_size: NA
v_call: TRBV2

cdr3_aa: CASSLVSGLIYEQYF
cdr3_nt: TGTGCCAGCAGCTTAGTATCCGGACTCATCTACGAGCAGTACTTC
d_call: NA
j_call: TRBJ2-7
clone_size: few
v_call: TRBV7-9

cdr3_aa: CASSLRIGLNQPQHF
cdr3_nt: TGTGCCAGCAGCTTACGGATAGGTCTGAATCAGCCCCAGCATTTT
d_call: NA
j_call: TRBJ1-5
clone_size: NA
v_call: TRBV7-2

cdr3_aa: CASGGPQPQHF
cdr3_nt: TGTGCCAGCGGGGGCCCCCAGCCCCAGCATTTT
d_call: NA
j_call: TRBJ1-5
clone_size: NA
v_call: TRBV2

cdr3_aa: CSVEGPSGRTSEQFF
cdr3_nt: TGCAGCGTTGAAGGGCCTAGCGGGAGGACTAGTGAGCAGTTCTTC
d_call: TRBD2
j_call: TRBJ2-1
clone_size: NA
v_call: TRBV29-1